Listed here are 29 T cell receptor beta chains from one sample, sequenced in a study of blood T cell repertoires in COVID-19. Profiled with immunoSEQ multiplex PCR; TCRdb holds only in-frame clones, not every one. The table records about 160,000 clones, 75% to 90% of them present only once. The sequenced sample was peripheral blood. These receptors came from a man in his sixties or seventies with acute or convalescent COVID-19.

CDR3 sequence reads: CASSSNLDRGHTEAFF. In nucleotides, the CDR3 is TGTGCCAGCAGTTCCAACTTAGACAGGGGGCACACTGAAGCTTTCTTT. This chain connects TRBV6-5 to TRBJ1-1; TRBD1 agrees at 10 bases. CDR3 length equals 16 residues. Germline assignment: CDR1 MNHEY and CDR2 SVGAGI. The junction had 8 bases not matched to a gene; V was cut back by 4 bases and J by 3 bases.

DNA for the CDR3: TGTGCCAGTAGTAGAAGGACAGGGAATCAGCCCCAGCATTTT. It is translated as CASSRRTGNQPQHF. The chain joins TRBV19 to TRBJ1-5, with 8 bases aligning to TRBD1. Trimming at V came to 4 bases and at J to 4 bases, leaving 3 bases not matched to a gene. Germline V gene data show CDR1 as LNHDA and CDR2 as SQIVND (reference sequence). The length of the CDR3 is 14 residues.

This clone was observed a few times. The chain uses TRBV3-1 (or the pseudogene TRBV3-2) and TRBJ2-5, with TRBD2 identical over 7 bases. The CDR3 length is 16 residues. Trimming at V came to 0 bases and at J to 6 bases, leaving 10 bases not matched to a gene. Germline V gene sequence: CDR1 LGHDT, CDR2 YNNKEL (reference sequence). The CDR3: CASSQEFRAGDQTQYF. The CDR3 DNA reads TGTGCCAGCAGCCAAGAGTTTCGGGCGGGGGACCAGACCCAGTACTTC.

The V and J genes are TRBV18 and TRBJ1-6, with 12 nucleotides matching TRBD1. The CDR3 sequence is 18 residues long. Germline values: CDR1 KGHSH, CDR2 LQKENI. V was pared by 3 bases and J by 6 bases, with 9 bases of the junction left unmatched. CDR3 DNA: TGTGCCAGCTCACCGAAACCGGGACAGGGGGCAATTAATTCACCCCTCCACTTT. Its protein is CASSPKPGQGAINSPLHF. Based on the CDR3 plus reference TRBV18 and TRBJ1-6, the full variable domain is NAGVMQNPRHLVRRRGQEARLRCSPMKGHSHVYWYRQLPEEGLKFMVYLQKENIIDESGMPKERFSAEFPKEGPSILRIQQVVRGDSAAYFCASSPKPGQGAINSPLHFGNGTRLTVT.

The chain employs TRBV5-4 and TRBJ2-5, with 9 bases aligning to TRBD1. Looked up from germline, CDR1 is SGHNT and CDR2 is YYREEE (reference sequence). The trim removed 7 bases at V and 2 bases at J, leaving 0 bases unmatched. The CDR3 totals 12 residues. DNA for the CDR3: TGTGCCAGCGGACAGGGGCAAGAGACCCAGTACTTC. Translating gives CASGQGQETQYF. Full variable domain (rest looked up from reference TRBV5-4 and TRBJ2-5): ETGVTQSPTHLIKTRGQQVTLRCSSQSGHNTVSWYQQALGQGPQFIFQYYREEENGRGNFPPRFSGLQFPNYSSELNVNALELDDSALYLCASGQGQETQYFGPGTRLLVL.

The chain is built from TRBV12-3 or TRBV12-4 and TRBJ1-6; no definite D call. The germline V and J ends were trimmed by 4 bases and 7 bases, with 5 bases remaining between them. The CDR3 contains 12 residues. CDR3 DNA: TGTGCCAGCAGTTCCTTCAATTCACCCCTCCACTTT. It encodes CASSSFNSPLHF.

This chain uses TRBV2 with TRBJ1-2; D remains unclear. V lost 3 bases, J lost 5 bases, and 16 bases lay in between. Germline V CDR1 and CDR2: SNHLY, FYNNEI. The length of the CDR3 is 15 residues. CDR3 coding DNA: TGTGCCAGCAGTGAGTTTCAGTCTTACGTGTATGGCTACACCTTC. Its translation is CASSEFQSYVYGYTF.

The chain combines TRBV18 with TRBJ1-3; TRBD1 agrees at 8 bases. The CDR3 has 17 amino acids. The ends lost 3 bases at V and 2 bases at J; junction bases unmatched: 9. CDR1 is KGHSH and CDR2 is LQKENI in the germline V gene. The CDR3 DNA follows: TGTGCCAGCTCACCCCGACCGGGCAGGGGGCCTGGAAACACCATATATTTT. This codes for CASSPRPGRGPGNTIYF.

The rearrangement joins TRBV6-4 to TRBJ1-2; perhaps TRBD1 as D (6 bases). From germline, CDR1 is MRHNA and CDR2 SNTAGT. V lost 6 bases to trimming and J lost 8 bases, with 13 bases between them. This CDR3 region has 12 residues. DNA for the CDR3: TGTGCCAGCAGCCACAGGGATGGCGGCTACACCTTC. Its protein is CASSHRDGGYTF.

The chain is built from TRBV18 and TRBJ1-1, with 10 bases fitting TRBD1. V lost 4 bases to trimming and J lost 1 base; unmatched junction nucleotides: 3. The germline CDR1 and CDR2 sequences are KGHSH and LQKENI. The CDR3 runs 15 residues. The CDR3 DNA reads as TGTGCCAGCTCACGGGGGACAGGGGAGAACACTGAAGCTTTCTTT. Encoded protein: CASSRGTGENTEAFF. The full variable domain, completed using reference TRBV18 and TRBJ1-1, is NAGVMQNPRHLVRRRGQEARLRCSPMKGHSHVYWYRQLPEEGLKFMVYLQKENIIDESGMPKERFSAEFPKEGPSILRIQQVVRGDSAAYFCASSRGTGENTEAFFGQGTRLTVV.

This sequence joins TRBV10-2 and TRBJ1-5; maybe TRBD1 (6 bases). V lost 3 bases to trimming and J lost 1 base, with 10 bases between them. Germline V lookup: CDR1 WSHSY, CDR2 SAAADI. This CDR3 is 15 amino acids long. DNA of the CDR3: TGCGCCAGCAGTGATCACAGGGCGAGCAATCAGCCCCAGCATTTT. Translating it yields CASSDHRASNQPQHF.

Remarks on this clone: Other DNA sequences in the sample encode the same CDR3. This sequence joins TRBV6-4 and TRBJ1-1, with a possible D match to TRBD1 (6 bases). CDR1 MRHNA and CDR2 SNTAGT come from the germline V gene. V lost 6 bases and J 1 base, leaving 12 bases between the germline ends. This CDR3 contains 14 residues. In nucleotides, the CDR3 is TGTGCCAGCAGAAGAGACAGGCAGAACACTGAAGCTTTCTTT. Protein sequence: CASRRDRQNTEAFF.

The chain links TRBV18 to TRBJ2-5, with D possibly TRBD2 on 5 matching bases. This CDR3 spans 17 amino acids. Germline CDR1 and CDR2: KGHSH and LQKENI. V was pared by 7 bases and J by 2 bases, with 23 bases between. The CDR3 region is CASFSPRVFREQETQYF. The CDR3 bases are TGTGCCAGCTTCTCCCCGCGGGTGTTCCGGGAACAAGAGACCCAGTACTTC.

The CDR3 bases are TGTGCCAGCAGCCCCCATTGGACAGGGAGTTCACCCCTCCACTTT. Its protein is CASSPHWTGSSPLHF. The chain uses TRBV14 and TRBJ1-6; 8 bases fit TRBD1. The CDR3 is 15 residues long. V was clipped by 4 bases and J by 9 bases; unmatched bases: 8. CDR1 SGHDN and CDR2 FVKESK come from the germline V gene. Together with reference TRBV14 and TRBJ1-6, the CDR3 gives the full variable domain: EAGVTQFPSHSVIEKGQTVTLRCDPISGHDNLYWYRRVMGKEIKFLLHFVKESKQDESGMPNNRFLAERTGGTYSTLKVQPAELEDSGVYFCASSPHWTGSSPLHFGNGTRLTVT.

The chain recombines TRBV7-3 with TRBJ1-4, with D unclear. CDR1 and CDR2 from the germline V gene are SGHTA and FQGTGA. The V end lost 0 bases, the J end lost 2 bases, and 7 bases lay between the germline ends. The CDR3 has 15 residues. The CDR3 sequence is CASSLTGSTNEKLFF. CDR3 bases: TGTGCCAGCAGCTTAACAGGGAGTACTAATGAAAAACTGTTTTTT. Variable domain in full (rest from reference TRBV7-3 and TRBJ1-4): GAGVSQTPSNKVTEKGKYVELRCDPISGHTALYWYRQSLGQGPEFLIYFQGTGAADDSGLPNDRFFAVRPEGSVSTLKIQRTERGDSAVYLCASSLTGSTNEKLFFGSGTQLSVL.

The chain recombines TRBV4-2 with TRBJ2-3, with a weak D call TRBD2 (7 bases). This CDR3 region has 17 residues. Germline CDR1 LGHNA, CDR2 YNFKEQ. V was cut by 1 base and J by 1 base, with 15 bases left in between. The CDR3 DNA sequence: TGTGCCAGCAGCCAAGGGGCGGCGGGGGCGGGCACAGATACGCAGTATTTT. This codes for CASSQGAAGAGTDTQYF.

This rearrangement joins TRBV19 to TRBJ2-7; 8 nucleotides agree with TRBD2. Trimming cost V 1 base and J 6 bases; bases outside gene matches: 11. The germline gives CDR1 LNHDA, CDR2 SQIVND (reference sequence). The CDR3 has 16 amino acids. The CDR3 nucleotides read TGTGCCAGTAGTATAGTGGGTTCGGGAGGGCCCCGCGAGCAGTACTTC. It codes for CASSIVGSGGPREQYF.

This clone has just one count. This chain links TRBV6-4 with TRBJ2-3; TRBD1 might be the D (7 bases). The V end lost 6 bases, the J end lost 2 bases, and 12 bases lay between the germline ends. CDR1 is MRHNA and CDR2 is SNTAGT in the germline V gene. The CDR3 extends over 14 amino acids. CDR3 in DNA: TGTGCCAGCAGGCGGGACAGCTACACAGATACGCAGTATTTT. Its translation: CASRRDSYTDTQYF.

The chain recombines TRBV6-1 with TRBJ2-7; D is uncertain. The CDR3 is 12 amino acids. CDR1 MNHNS and CDR2 SASEGT come from the germline V gene. V shed 3 bases and J shed 4 bases, with 7 bases lying between them. CDR3 nucleotides: TGTGCCAGCAGTGACCACGGTTACGAGCAGTACTTC. It yields the protein CASSDHGYEQYF.

For the CDR3, the DNA is TGTGCCAGCAGACCCGCCCAAACGAGCTCCTACAATGAGCAGTTCTTC. This codes for CASRPAQTSSYNEQFF. The V gene is TRBV6-6, the J gene TRBJ2-1; D gene unclear. V was shortened by 6 bases and J by 0 bases, with 15 bases between the two germline ends. CDR1 is MNHNY, CDR2 SVGAGI, per germline (reference sequence). The CDR3 consists of 16 residues.

The gene calls are TRBV15 and TRBJ2-6, with 8 nucleotides matching TRBD1. V trimming: 3 bases; J trimming: 0 bases; junction bases outside the gene matches: 4. This CDR3 has 17 residues. Germline CDR1 reads LNHNV; CDR2 reads YYDKDF (reference sequence). The CDR3 loop is CATSRSTGGSGANVLTF. Written as DNA, the CDR3 is TGTGCCACCAGCAGGTCCACAGGGGGCTCTGGGGCCAACGTCCTGACTTTC.

This sequence joins TRBV5-1 and TRBJ2-5; TRBD1 matches at 10 bases. The CDR3 consists of 16 residues. Germline-derived CDR1 and CDR2 are SGHRS and YFSETQ. J lost 2 bases, V lost 5 bases, and 9 bases had no gene match. The CDR3 nucleotides are TGCGCCAGCAGAGGGACAGGGGTATTACCTCAAGAGACCCAGTACTTC. It yields the protein CASRGTGVLPQETQYF.

This chain links TRBV29-1 with TRBJ2-3; TRBD2 matches 11 bases. The CDR3 spans 15 residues. V was clipped by 7 bases and J by 5 bases; unmatched bases: 11. The germline CDR1 and CDR2 sequences are SQVTM and ANQGSEA. The CDR3 DNA is TGCAGCGCCGCGCTTGTAGCGGGGGGGGGAGATACGCAGTATTTT. It yields the protein CSAALVAGGGDTQYF.

The J gene is TRBJ2-1, the V gene TRBV5-1; 7 bases match TRBD1. The CDR3 runs 16 residues. With V trimmed by 0 bases and J by 8 bases, 11 bases remained unmatched. CDR1 and CDR2 (germline): SGHRS, YFSETQ. Here the CDR3 reads CASSLARTGNRDEQFF. The CDR3 DNA sequence: TGCGCCAGCAGCTTGGCGAGGACAGGTAATCGGGATGAGCAGTTCTTC.

The gene calls are TRBV4-2 and TRBJ2-5; 12 nucleotides agree with TRBD2. Losses at the gene ends were 1 base for V and 3 bases for J; bases not matched to a gene: 3. The CDR3 covers 16 residues. Germline CDR1 reads LGHNA; CDR2 reads YNFKEQ. The CDR3 is CASSQVPSGGEETQYF. The CDR3 DNA is TGTGCCAGCAGCCAAGTCCCTAGCGGGGGGGAAGAGACCCAGTACTTC.

The chain carries TRBV7-9 and TRBJ2-1; the D gene is possibly TRBD2 (7 bases). Trimming pared 2 bases from V and 0 bases from J, leaving 8 bases between. Germline-derived CDR1 and CDR2 are SEHNR and FQNEAQ (reference sequence). This CDR3 is 15 amino acids long. CDR3 region: CASSLRGASYNEQFF. Written as DNA, the CDR3 is TGTGCCAGCAGCTTACGGGGGGCCTCCTACAATGAGCAGTTCTTC.

This chain connects TRBV16 to TRBJ2-1, with TRBD1 matching over 8 bases. Trimming cost V 2 bases and J 4 bases; bases outside gene matches: 7. Germline values: CDR1 KGHSY, CDR2 FQNENV. The CDR3 is made up of 16 amino acids. This CDR3 is CASSQIGQGRYNEQFF. For the CDR3, the DNA is TGTGCCAGCAGCCAAATCGGACAGGGACGATACAATGAGCAGTTCTTC.

The rearrangement uses TRBV6-5 and TRBJ2-3; possibly TRBD1 for D (6 bases). V was trimmed by 2 bases and J by 8 bases, leaving 11 bases between them. The CDR3 has 13 amino acids. Germline V CDR1 and CDR2: MNHEY, SVGAGI. The CDR3 DNA reads as TGTGCCAGCAGTTACGGGGCCAGGGGTACGCAGTATTTT. Protein product: CASSYGARGTQYF.

The rearrangement uses TRBV28 and TRBJ1-2; a possible D gene is TRBD1 (5 bases). Between the trimmed V and J ends, which lost 4 bases and 8 bases, there was a span of 11 bases. CDR3 length equals 12 residues. Per the germline V gene, CDR1 is MDHEN and CDR2 is SYDVKM. DNA of the CDR3: TGTGCCAGCAGTTCCCCCGGGGGGGGCTACACCTTC. Translating it yields CASSSPGGGYTF.